Listed here are 28 T cell receptor beta chains from one sample, sequenced in a study of preoperative IRX-2 immunotherapy in early breast cancer (dated by TCRdb to the late 2010s). The sample's treatment or condition, from its label and the paper: preoperative locoregional IRX-2 cytokine immunotherapy. Library preparation used the immunoSEQ multiplex PCR assay. The immuneACCESS repertoire file appears here via TCRdb, limited to in-frame rearrangements. These files lack a portion of the clones; in checked studies, under half of the deficit traces to unresolved V genes, and the cause of the others is not known. This sample is represented by about 26,000 clones; roughly 90% of them were singletons. 8.5% to 10% of the sample rests with the top ten. Sample acquisition took place from a patient treated with IRX-2 immunotherapy. Receptors originate from a human donor with breast cancer.

CDR3 in DNA: TGTGCCAGCAGTGAGACAGGGGCTTATTCACCCCTCCACTTT. This encodes CASSETGAYSPLHF. The chain has TRBV2 and TRBJ1-6, with 8 nucleotides matching TRBD1. V gave up 3 bases and J gave up 8 bases; unmatched junction bases: 3. CDR1 is SNHLY and CDR2 is FYNNEI in the germline V gene. The length of the CDR3 is 14 residues.

The CDR3 sequence: CASRTWTSDTQYF. CDR3 nucleotide sequence: TGTGCCAGCAGAACCTGGACATCTGATACGCAGTATTTT. The chain employs TRBV5-4 and TRBJ2-3; the D gene is possibly TRBD1 (5 bases). Germline lookup yields CDR1 SGHNT and CDR2 YYREEE (reference sequence). The V end lost 5 bases, the J end lost 6 bases, and 13 bases lay between the germline ends. This CDR3 has 13 amino acids. The full variable domain, completed using reference TRBV5-4 and TRBJ2-3, is ETGVTQSPTHLIKTRGQQVTLRCSSQSGHNTVSWYQQALGQGPQFIFQYYREEENGRGNFPPRFSGLQFPNYSSELNVNALELDDSALYLCASRTWTSDTQYFGPGTRLTVL.

The V and J genes are TRBV19 and TRBJ1-2, with D possibly being TRBD1 (5 bases). This CDR3 is 14 amino acids long. Deletions cut 7 bases from V and 2 bases from J, with 14 bases between. CDR1 is LNHDA, CDR2 SQIVND, per germline (reference sequence). In DNA form, the CDR3 reads TGTGCCAGTATCCCCCCAGGGAGGAACTATGGCTACACCTTC. It codes for CASIPPGRNYGYTF.

V and J are TRBV5-1 and TRBJ1-3, with D uncertain. V dropped 0 bases and J dropped 0 bases, with 7 bases sitting between them. Germline CDR1 reads SGHRS; CDR2 reads YFSETQ. This CDR3 has 15 amino acids. CDR3 in amino acids: CASSLASTSGNTIYF. CDR3 in DNA: TGCGCCAGCAGCTTGGCCAGCACCTCTGGAAACACCATATATTTT.

This sequence joins TRBV4-3 and TRBJ2-1; 8 bases map to TRBD1. The CDR3 spans 16 residues. V trimming: 0 bases; J trimming: 1 base; junction bases outside the gene matches: 2. CDR1 is LGHNA and CDR2 is YSLEER in the germline V gene. CDR3 amino acids: CASSQETGGSYNEQFF. CDR3 coding DNA: TGCGCCAGCAGCCAAGAAACAGGGGGGTCCTACAATGAGCAGTTCTTC.

The rearrangement uses TRBV19 and TRBJ1-6; no reliable D call. Germline CDR1 is LNHDA and CDR2 is SQIVND (reference sequence). Trimming stripped 9 bases from V and 6 bases from J, with 18 bases between. The CDR3 covers 15 residues. In DNA form, the CDR3 reads TGTGCCAGCACACAGACCGGGCGAGTTAATTCACCCCTCCACTTT. Protein product: CASTQTGRVNSPLHF.

The rearrangement joins TRBV7-2 to TRBJ1-4; a weak D match, TRBD1 (6 bases). CDR1 SGHTA and CDR2 FQGNSA come from the germline V gene. This CDR3 is built from 13 residues. Deletions cut 2 bases from V and 6 bases from J, with 7 bases between. In nucleotides, the CDR3 is TGTGCCAGCAGCTTACAGGGGTATGAAAAACTGTTTTTT. It encodes CASSLQGYEKLFF.

This chain uses TRBV6-6 with TRBJ2-3; 10 nucleotides align to TRBD1. CDR3 length: 16 residues. Germline V gene lookup returns CDR1 MNHNY and CDR2 SVGAGI (reference sequence). The J segment lost 4 bases and the V segment lost 5 bases, leaving 9 bases of the junction unmatched. CDR3 sequence: CASSHPGQGYADTQYF. CDR3 nucleotides: TGTGCCAGCAGTCACCCGGGACAGGGGTACGCAGATACGCAGTATTTT.

This clone occurred a few times. The chain has TRBV7-9 and TRBJ2-2; D tentatively fits TRBD1 or TRBD2 (5 bases each). The V and J ends lost 0 bases and 3 bases respectively, with 8 bases between them. Germline CDR1 and CDR2: SEHNR and FQNEAQ (reference sequence). There are 15 residues in the CDR3. In DNA, the CDR3 is TGTGCCAGCAGCTTAGCGGGACCCGACACCGGGGAGCTGTTTTTT. As protein: CASSLAGPDTGELFF.

V usage is TRBV10-3 and J usage is TRBJ2-7, with TRBD1 as a possible D gene (5 bases). The V end was cut by 3 bases, the J end by 4 bases, with 19 bases between. The CDR3 consists of 16 residues. The germline V gene encodes CDR1 ENHRY and CDR2 SYGVKD. CDR3 protein: CAISDLNAGRRYEQYF. The CDR3 nucleotides are TGTGCCATCAGTGATTTGAACGCAGGGCGGCGATACGAGCAGTACTTC.

This clone turned up a few times. The chain carries TRBV19 and TRBJ1-4; no firm D call. V lost 6 bases and J lost 8, with 10 bases in between. There are 12 residues in the CDR3. CDR1 LNHDA and CDR2 SQIVND come from the germline V gene (reference sequence). The CDR3 sequence: CASSEGEEKLFF. The CDR3, as DNA: TGTGCCAGTAGCGAAGGAGAAGAAAAACTGTTTTTT.

The CDR3 nucleotides are TGTGCCTGGAGTCCCCAAGACAAAGAAGCTTTCTTT. It encodes CAWSPQDKEAFF. The chain couples TRBV30 to TRBJ1-1; no clear D. From germline, CDR1 is GTSNPN and CDR2 SVGIG (reference sequence). CDR3 size: 12 residues. V was cut by 2 bases and J by 8 bases, with 12 bases left in between.

This chain links TRBV18 with TRBJ1-4; D uncertain. From germline, CDR1 is KGHSH and CDR2 LQKENI. V lost 1 base and J 4 bases, leaving 4 bases between the germline ends. The CDR3 loop spans 13 amino acids. CDR3 region: CASSPLRNEKLFF. DNA for the CDR3: TGTGCCAGCTCACCACTCCGTAATGAAAAACTGTTTTTT.

This chain connects TRBV27 to TRBJ1-5; unclear D gene. The CDR3 sequence is 14 residues long. The V gene lost 4 bases and the J gene lost 1 base, with 8 bases spanning the gap. The germline V gene has CDR1 MNHEY and CDR2 SMNVEV (reference sequence). The CDR3 bases are TGTGCCAGCAGTTCAGTGACGAGCAATCAGCCCCAGCATTTT. Translation gives CASSSVTSNQPQHF.

The CDR3 coding sequence is TGTGCCTGGAGGGGAGGGTTGAACACTGAAGCTTTCTTT. Protein product: CAWRGGLNTEAFF. The chain employs TRBV30 and TRBJ1-1; D unclear. Trimming left V 3 bases short and J 0 bases short, with 8 bases between. The CDR3 contains 13 residues. Germline V gives CDR1 GTSNPN, CDR2 SVGIG (reference sequence).

CDR3 nucleotides: TGCGCCAGCAGTCTCGACGAGCAGTACTTC. Translating gives CASSLDEQYF. This chain joins TRBV23-1 and TRBJ2-7, with D uncertain. TRBV23-1 is reported as an ORF; its role is uncertain. This CDR3 spans 10 amino acids. The V and J ends lost 4 bases and 5 bases respectively, with 3 bases between them.

This clone was seen a single time. The chain carries TRBV4-1 and TRBJ2-7; 9 bases agree with TRBD1. Germline V gene sequence: CDR1 MGHRA, CDR2 YSYEKL. This CDR3 spans 16 amino acids. Trimming at V came to 0 bases and at J to 3 bases, leaving 6 bases not matched to a gene. The chain's CDR3 is CASSQDRGTGIYEQYF. Here the CDR3 DNA reads TGCGCCAGCAGCCAAGATCGTGGGACAGGGATCTACGAGCAGTACTTC.

This clone was detected only a few times. The chain uses TRBV5-1 and TRBJ2-7; a possible D gene is TRBD1 (5 bases). Germline values: CDR1 SGHRS, CDR2 YFSETQ. The CDR3 runs 13 residues. The V gene lost 4 bases and the J gene lost 5 bases, with 13 bases spanning the gap. The DNA of the CDR3 is TGCGCCAGCAGCACCGACAGCCTGGACGAGCAGTACTTC. Translation: CASSTDSLDEQYF.

The chain carries TRBV9 and TRBJ2-3; possible D gene TRBD2, 6 bases. CDR1 SGDLS and CDR2 YYNGEE come from the germline V gene. The V end lost 5 bases, the J end lost 1 base, and 20 bases lay between the germline ends. CDR3 length equals 17 residues. The CDR3 nucleotides are TGTGCCAGCAGTCGGGACGGGGGACCTATGGGCACAGATACGCAGTATTTT. It translates to CASSRDGGPMGTDTQYF.

This clone was detected only a few times. The gene calls are TRBV16 and TRBJ2-5, with D tentatively TRBD1 (6 bases). The germline V gene has CDR1 KGHSY and CDR2 FQNENV. V was cut by 1 base and J by 3 bases, with 9 bases left in between. CDR3 length: 14 residues. This CDR3 reads CASSQLGAEETQYF. CDR3 DNA sequence: TGTGCCAGCAGCCAATTGGGGGCCGAAGAGACCCAGTACTTC.

V usage is TRBV9 and J usage is TRBJ1-5, with TRBD1 as a possible D gene (5 bases). This CDR3 region has 15 residues. Germline CDR1 is SGDLS and CDR2 is YYNGEE. Trimming removed 0 bases at V and 4 bases at J, with 11 bases between. Written as DNA, the CDR3 is TGTGCCAGCAGCGTAGGAGGGGAAACTAATCAGCCCCAGCATTTT. This gives the protein CASSVGGETNQPQHF.

This chain links TRBV5-1 with TRBJ1-4; D unresolved. V lost 4 bases and J lost 3, with 10 bases in between. In germline, CDR1 is SGHRS, CDR2 YFSETQ. CDR3 length: 14 residues. CDR3 sequence (DNA): TGCGCCAGCAGCGAGGGAAGACCTAATGAAAAACTGTTTTTT. Its translation: CASSEGRPNEKLFF.

CDR3 nucleotide sequence: TGCGCCAGCAGCCAGACCGGGACAGAAAAACTGTTTTTT. Encoded protein: CASSQTGTEKLFF. The V call is TRBV4-1, the J call TRBJ1-4; tentatively, D is TRBD1 (6 bases). This CDR3 contains 13 residues. Trimming left V 3 bases short and J 8 bases short, with 10 bases between. Germline loops: CDR1 MGHRA, CDR2 YSYEKL.

The chain employs TRBV19 and TRBJ2-3; D is uncertain. Between the trimmed V and J ends, which lost 7 bases and 2 bases, there was a span of 7 bases. This CDR3 is built from 12 residues. Germline lookup yields CDR1 LNHDA and CDR2 SQIVND (reference sequence). CDR3 nucleotides: TGTGCCAGTAAGCGTGACACAGATACGCAGTATTTT. Residues: CASKRDTDTQYF.

The V gene is TRBV9, the J gene TRBJ1-6; the D is unclear. With 4 bases removed from V and 10 bases from J, the gap between germline ends came to 9 bases. The CDR3 has 12 amino acids. The germline V gene has CDR1 SGDLS and CDR2 YYNGEE. CDR3 in DNA: TGTGCCAGCAGCAGCGCCCAGTCACCCCTCCACTTT. Translation: CASSSAQSPLHF.

The rearrangement joins TRBV14 to TRBJ2-5; D possibly corresponds to TRBD2 (6 bases). Germline CDR1 is SGHDN and CDR2 is FVKESK. V gave up 0 bases and J gave up 5 bases, with 13 bases separating them. The CDR3 extends over 15 amino acids. CDR3 sequence reads: CASSQDLGGGETQYF. The DNA for the CDR3 is TGTGCCAGCAGCCAAGATCTGGGGGGTGGCGAGACCCAGTACTTC.

This clone was recorded only once. CDR3 coding DNA: TGTGCCATCAGTGACGGAGGGGTTCTTAGCAATCAGCCCCAGCATTTT. This sequence encodes CAISDGGVLSNQPQHF. V is TRBV10-3 and J is TRBJ1-5; D perhaps matches TRBD1 (5 bases). V lost 3 bases and J 0 bases, leaving 12 bases between the germline ends. Germline CDR1 is ENHRY and CDR2 is SYGVKD. CDR3 length equals 16 residues.

This chain joins TRBV2 and TRBJ2-7; possible D gene TRBD2, 5 bases. Germline assignment: CDR1 SNHLY and CDR2 FYNNEI. The CDR3 runs 14 residues. The ends were cut back, 1 base at V and 3 bases at J, with 10 bases in the middle. This chain's CDR3 is CASSEEEVIYEQYF. In nucleotides, the CDR3 is TGTGCCAGCAGTGAAGAGGAGGTAATCTACGAGCAGTACTTC.